This T cell receptor beta chain was sequenced during a study of neurological immune-mediated disorders. Time point given: longitudinal time-point 2. This CDR3 region has 17 residues. J was trimmed by 2 bases and V by 2 bases; bases with no gene match: 5. Germline V gives CDR1 SGDLS, CDR2 YYNGEE. 5'RACE generated cDNA with 10-nucleotide random UMIs. In TCRdb, the 5' RACE reads were re-called with MiXCR into one record per CDR3 protein. Of some 60,000 distinct CDR3 sequences in the sample, roughly 9.8% were seen once. There are a few counts of this clonotype. Sequences were obtained from PBMCs. The J gene is TRBJ2-1, the V gene TRBV9; 12 bases line up with TRBD2. This sequence was found in a man aged 30 to 45 in good health. The CDR3 nucleotides read TGTGCCAGCAGCGTCAGACTAGCGGGAGATCCCTACAATGAGCAGTTCTTC. Amino acid sequence: CASSVRLAGDPYNEQFF.